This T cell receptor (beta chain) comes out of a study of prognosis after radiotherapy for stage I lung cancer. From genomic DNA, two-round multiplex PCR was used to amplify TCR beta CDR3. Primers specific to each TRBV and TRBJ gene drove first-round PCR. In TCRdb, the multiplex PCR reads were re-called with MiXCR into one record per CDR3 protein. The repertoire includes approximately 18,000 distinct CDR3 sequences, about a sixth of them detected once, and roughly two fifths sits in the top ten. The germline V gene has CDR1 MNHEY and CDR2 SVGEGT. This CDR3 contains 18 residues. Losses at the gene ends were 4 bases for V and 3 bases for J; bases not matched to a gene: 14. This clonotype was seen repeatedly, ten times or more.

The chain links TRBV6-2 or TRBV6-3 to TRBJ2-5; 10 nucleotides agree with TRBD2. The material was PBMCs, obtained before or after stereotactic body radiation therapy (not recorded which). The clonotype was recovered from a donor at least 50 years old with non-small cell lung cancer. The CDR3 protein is CASSSPSGLAAGKETQYF. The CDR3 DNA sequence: TGTGCCAGCAGTTCCCCAAGCGGACTAGCGGCAGGCAAAGAGACCCAGTACTTC.